The 12 T cell receptor beta chains given below trace back to one sample, sequenced in a study of T cells after yellow fever vaccination (dated by TCRdb to between 2018 and 2021). Library preparation was by 5' RACE. The instrument given in TCRdb is Illumina NovaSeq 6000. TCRdb reprocessed the public reads (quality trimming at Q25 with fastp, clone calling with MiXCR) and kept in-frame beta chains. Merged by CDR3 protein, the rows form single entries marked with the most common genes and DNA. The sample table records 250,000 to 400,000 distinct CDR3 sequences; approximately 4% of these occur just once. The biggest ten clones account for 20% to 25% of the sample. In light of the paper, this sample's treatment or condition label describes: live attenuated yellow fever vaccine strain. This sample comprised PBMCs, obtained 5 days after the yellow fever booster vaccination. The receptors were sampled from a man aged 18-30 years who received the YFV17D yellow fever vaccine.

This clonotype was counted ten times or more. The chain couples TRBV12-3 or TRBV12-4 to TRBJ2-3; D remains ambiguous. CDR3 size: 16 residues. The V gene lost 0 bases and the J gene lost 3 bases, with 13 bases spanning the gap. CDR3 residues: CASSLALDGVTDTQYF. CDR3 bases: TGTGCCAGCAGTTTAGCGCTGGATGGGGTAACAGATACGCAGTATTTT.

This clonotype was counted a few times. The V call is TRBV15, the J call TRBJ2-6, with 7 positions matching TRBD1. This CDR3 is built from 18 residues. Germline loops: CDR1 LNHNV, CDR2 YYDKDF (reference sequence). Trimming cost V 2 bases and J 0 bases; bases outside gene matches: 7. CDR3 bases: TGTGCCACCAGCAGACCGGACAGGCCGAGCTCTGGGGCCAACGTCCTGACTTTC. As protein: CATSRPDRPSSGANVLTF. Variable domain in full (rest from reference TRBV15 and TRBJ2-6): DAMVIQNPRYQVTQFGKPVTLSCSQTLNHNVMYWYQQKSSQAPKLLFHYYDKDFNNEADTPDNFQSRRPNTSFCFLDIRSPGLGDTAMYLCATSRPDRPSSGANVLTFGAGSRLTVL.

Only a few counts were recorded for this clonotype. The CDR3 DNA is TGTGCCAGCAGTTTATCGGGGGAGCGGTTAACCGGGGAGCTGTTTTTT. This encodes CASSLSGERLTGELFF. The genes are TRBV27 and TRBJ2-2; TRBD1 or TRBD2 may be the D gene (5 bases each). The CDR3 has 16 amino acids. Germline values: CDR1 MNHEY, CDR2 SMNVEV (reference sequence). Trimming stripped 0 bases from V and 5 bases from J, with 13 bases between.

This clonotype showed up many times. The CDR3 DNA reads TGCAGCGCCCGGGGGGCAGGGACCGGGGAGCTGTTTTTT. Its protein is CSARGAGTGELFF. The gene calls are TRBV29-1 and TRBJ2-2, with D perhaps TRBD2 (7 bases). The CDR3 runs 13 residues. Trimming left V 7 bases short and J 5 bases short, with 14 bases between. Per the germline V gene, CDR1 is SQVTM and CDR2 is ANQGSEA.

J is TRBJ2-1 and V is TRBV18; no clear D. Germline assignment: CDR1 KGHSH and CDR2 LQKENI. Trimming stripped 3 bases from V and 5 bases from J, with 14 bases between. This CDR3 is 15 amino acids long. The CDR3 DNA sequence: TGTGCCAGCTCACCGGTGCCTAGTTATGACAATGAGCAGTTCTTC. This sequence encodes CASSPVPSYDNEQFF.

This clonotype was recorded a few times. The chain uses TRBV7-9 and TRBJ2-1; D gene unclear. V lost 2 bases and J lost 4, with 6 bases in between. The CDR3 is 13 amino acids. The germline CDR1 and CDR2 sequences are SEHNR and FQNEAQ (reference sequence). Here the CDR3 reads CASSLLAYNEQFF. The DNA of the CDR3 is TGTGCCAGCAGCTTATTAGCTTACAATGAGCAGTTCTTC.

This clonotype was observed a handful of times. The genes are TRBV10-2 and TRBJ1-5; D is unresolved. This CDR3 spans 14 amino acids. Germline CDR1 reads WSHSY; CDR2 reads SAAADI. V shed 0 bases and J shed 0 bases, with 3 bases lying between them. The CDR3 nucleotides read TGCGCCAGCAGTGAGTCGGATAGCAATCAGCCCCAGCATTTT. Translation gives CASSESDSNQPQHF.

The rearrangement links TRBV6-5 to TRBJ1-1; possible D gene TRBD1, 5 bases. The germline V gene encodes CDR1 MNHEY and CDR2 SVGAGI. V was pared by 7 bases and J by 4 bases, with 13 bases between. This CDR3 is built from 13 residues. In DNA form, the CDR3 reads TGTGCCAGCATTCCGACTGGGACCACTGAAGCTTTCTTT. Protein: CASIPTGTTEAFF.

This clonotype was counted ten times or more. The chain has TRBV12-3 or TRBV12-4 and TRBJ2-3; 7 nucleotides agree with TRBD1. There are 15 residues in the CDR3. V was clipped by 1 base and J by 2 bases; unmatched bases: 3. CDR3 protein: CASSLVGQATDTQYF. The CDR3 nucleotides read TGTGCCAGCAGTTTAGTAGGACAGGCCACAGATACGCAGTATTTT.

The table lists this clonotype with a few counts. The chain employs TRBV10-2 and TRBJ2-7, with unresolved D. Germline V gives CDR1 WSHSY, CDR2 SAAADI. V was cut by 2 bases and J by 3 bases, with 8 bases left in between. This CDR3 is 13 amino acids long. The CDR3 DNA reads TGCGCCAGCAGTGAGGGCAGCAGCTACGAGCAGTACGTC. Translating it yields CASSEGSSYEQYV.

This clonotype came up a few times. CDR3 protein: CATSDPADRGDEQYF. The CDR3 DNA follows: TGTGCCACCAGTGATCCCGCGGACAGGGGTGACGAGCAGTACTTC. The chain carries TRBV24-1 and TRBJ2-7; 9 bases line up with TRBD1. CDR1 and CDR2 from the germline V gene are KGHDR and SFDVKD. This CDR3 comprises 15 residues. J lost 5 bases, V lost 3 bases, and 7 bases had no gene match.

The chain employs TRBV7-2 and TRBJ1-4; D not resolved. In germline, CDR1 is SGHTA, CDR2 FQGNSA. The CDR3 is made up of 15 amino acids. V lost 5 bases and J lost 5, with 15 bases in between. The CDR3, as DNA: TGTGCCAGCAGCCCGCCGGGGAGGGTGAATGAAAAACTGTTTTTT. Translation: CASSPPGRVNEKLFF.